These T cell receptor beta chains were read from a single sample in a study of Tregs in tolerant kidney transplant recipients. No antigen has been identified for these receptors. Profiled with immunoSEQ multiplex PCR; TCRdb holds only in-frame clones, not every one. The data hold 15,000 to 17,000 clones, with over 40% observed a single time. The specimen was CD4+ T cells from blood cultured with allogeneic cells, collected before the transplant. The receptors shown here come from a human patient who received a combined kidney and bone marrow transplant. Each CDR3 is given with its conserved first and last residue. A D gene is named only where the DNA matches it firmly. Part of the rows lack a size; the others show once, few, many or a class for expanded clones.

v_gene,j_gene,abundance,d_gene,CDR3aa,CDR3nt
TRBV2,TRBJ2-1,.,TRBD1,CASRGRDRGRGQFF,TGTGCCAGCAGGGGCCGGGACAGGGGGCGCGGGCAGTTCTTC
TRBV11-3,TRBJ2-2,few,TRBD2,CASSPTTSGGPSTGELFF,TGTGCCAGCAGCCCTACGACTAGCGGGGGGCCATCCACCGGGGAGCTGTTTTTT
TRBV9,TRBJ2-2,.,TRBD1,CASSVSLRTGGAGELFF,TGTGCCAGCAGCGTAAGCCTTCGGACAGGGGGCGCCGGGGAGCTGTTTTTT
TRBV11-3,TRBJ2-7,.,.,CASSSNRVNEQYF,TGTGCCAGCAGCTCGAACAGGGTTAACGAGCAGTACTTC
TRBV5-4,TRBJ2-1,.,TRBD2,CASSRGDEQFF,TGTGCCAGCTCCCGGGGGGATGAGCAGTTCTTC
TRBV4-3,TRBJ2-1,.,.,CASSQWFGYYNEQFF,TGCGCCAGCAGCCAATGGTTCGGGTACTACAATGAGCAGTTCTTC
TRBV5-4,TRBJ2-7,.,TRBD1,CASSPPGQLYEQYF,TGTGCCAGCAGCCCACCGGGACAGCTCTACGAGCAGTACTTC
TRBV18,TRBJ1-1,.,TRBD1,CASSPSLDRGRNTEAFF,TGTGCCAGCTCACCATCCTTGGACAGGGGTCGAAACACTGAAGCTTTCTTT
TRBV11-3,TRBJ2-7,few,TRBD1,CASSNRDRAAYEQYF,TGTGCCAGCAGCAATAGGGACAGGGCGGCCTACGAGCAGTACTTC
TRBV7-2,TRBJ2-3,.,TRBD1,CASSFTPGQATGADTQYF,TGTGCCAGCAGCTTTACCCCGGGACAAGCGACAGGGGCAGATACGCAGTATTTT
TRBV2,TRBJ2-5,.,.,CASTYHQETQYF,TGTGCCAGCACCTACCACCAAGAGACCCAGTACTTC
TRBV18,TRBJ1-1,.,.,CASSRPQGNTEAFF,TGTGCCAGCTCTCGACCACAGGGGAACACTGAAGCTTTCTTT
TRBV5-1,TRBJ1-2,few,.,CASSGGGFYGYTF,TGCGCCAGCAGCGGGGGGGGTTTCTATGGCTACACCTTC
TRBV4-2,TRBJ1-4,few,.,CASSQEIGVKAEKLFF,TGTGCCAGCAGCCAAGAAATCGGGGTAAAGGCTGAAAAACTGTTTTTT
TRBV2,TRBJ2-7,few,TRBD2,CASRVGWGGYEQYF,TGTGCCAGCCGAGTGGGATGGGGGGGCTACGAGCAGTACTTC
TRBV10-3,TRBJ1-6,.,.,CAIKGHDNSPLHF,TGTGCCATCAAGGGACACGATAATTCACCCCTCCACTTT
TRBV7-2,TRBJ2-1,.,TRBD2,CASSRGGAISWNEQFF,TGTGCCAGCAGCCGCGGGGGGGCTATTTCTTGGAATGAGCAGTTCTTC
TRBV7-3,TRBJ1-1,.,.,CASSLRALGTEAFF,TGTGCCAGCAGCTTAAGGGCCCTTGGGACTGAAGCTTTCTTT
TRBV4-1,TRBJ2-3,.,.,CASSQDFGGASTDTQYF,TGCGCCAGCAGCCAAGATTTTGGCGGGGCTAGCACAGATACGCAGTATTTT
TRBV7-7,TRBJ2-7,few,TRBD2,CASSPGGPFTYEQYF,TGTGCCAGCAGCCCGGGAGGCCCATTCACCTACGAGCAGTACTTC
TRBV21-1,TRBJ2-7,.,.,CASSKQWAGTDTKSYEQYF,TGTGCCAGCAGCAAACAGTGGGCGGGGACAGACACGAAAAGTTACGAGCAGTACTTC
TRBV4-3,TRBJ1-2,few,.,CASSHATGLATF,TGCGCCAGCAGCCATGCAACAGGTTTAGCCACCTTC
TRBV2,TRBJ1-5,.,TRBD1,CASGQGASQPQHF,TGTGCCAGCGGACAGGGGGCGAGTCAGCCCCAGCATTTT
TRBV6-5,TRBJ2-1,.,.,CASRPTFSRNEQFF,TGTGCCAGCAGACCAACTTTTTCCCGGAATGAGCAGTTCTTC
TRBV11-1,TRBJ2-1,few,TRBD2,CASFQRGLTYNEQFF,TGTGCCAGCTTTCAGCGGGGACTAACCTACAATGAGCAGTTCTTC
TRBV4-3,TRBJ2-7,.,TRBD2,CASSHLAGGPYEQYF,TGCGCCAGCAGCCACCTAGCGGGGGGTCCCTACGAGCAGTACTTC
TRBV6-5,TRBJ2-7,.,.,CASSYSSLSGYEQYF,TGTGCCAGCAGTTACTCGAGTTTAAGCGGCTACGAGCAGTACTTC
TRBV27,TRBJ2-1,once,TRBD2,CASSLAGGPGLAGVGAFF,TGTGCCAGCAGTTTGGCAGGGGGCCCTGGACTAGCGGGAGTTGGCGCGTTCTTC
TRBV7-2,TRBJ2-7,few,.,CASSFGPEGEQYF,TGTGCCAGCAGCTTTGGGCCCGAGGGCGAGCAGTACTTC
TRBV7-6,TRBJ1-4,.,TRBD1,CASSLDGTANEKLFF,TGTGCCAGCAGCTTAGACGGGACAGCTAATGAAAAACTGTTTTTT
TRBV18,TRBJ2-5,few,TRBD1,CASSPAGGPLIRETQYF,TGTGCCAGCTCACCAGCAGGGGGCCCTCTTATAAGAGAGACCCAGTACTTC
TRBV5-1,TRBJ2-7,few,.,CATSGGEAFHEQYF,TGCGCCACCTCGGGTGGTGAAGCCTTCCACGAGCAGTACTTC
TRBV11-2,TRBJ2-5,.,TRBD2,CASSRPRGLAGKETQYF,TGTGCCAGCAGCCGACCAAGGGGACTAGCGGGAAAAGAGACCCAGTACTTC
TRBV16,TRBJ2-4,.,.,CASSQSISLAKNIQYF,TGTGCCAGCAGCCAATCGATCTCACTAGCCAAAAACATTCAGTACTTC
TRBV11-3,TRBJ1-2,.,.,CASSSITGSVYGYTF,TGTGCCAGCAGCTCGATTACGGGGTCGGTCTATGGCTACACCTTC
TRBV5-6,TRBJ1-2,.,.,CASSFSTGYGYTF,TGTGCCAGCAGCTTTTCGACAGGCTATGGCTACACCTTC
TRBV27,TRBJ1-2,few,.,CASSLMGQWGGYTF,TGTGCCAGCAGTTTAATGGGGCAATGGGGTGGCTACACCTTC
TRBV5-1,TRBJ2-3,.,.,CASSLDGGLNTDTQYF,TGCGCCAGCAGCTTGGACGGGGGGCTAAACACAGATACGCAGTATTTT
TRBV23-1,TRBJ1-4,few,.,CASSSQEKLFF,TGCGCCAGCAGTTCTCAGGAAAAACTGTTTTTT
TRBV11-2,TRBJ2-3,.,.,CASSFEVRAGLPTDTQYF,TGTGCCAGCAGCTTTGAGGTCCGGGCGGGGTTACCCACAGATACGCAGTATTTT
TRBV18,TRBJ2-1,once,TRBD1,CASSSRRDRGFF,TGTGCCAGCTCATCGAGGAGGGACAGGGGGTTCTTC